This TCR beta chain was captured in a study of Ad26.COV2.S vaccination and SARS-CoV-2 variants (dated by TCRdb to about 2021). About the full investigation: Vaccine-arm donors were drawn from COV1001, a multicentre, randomized, double-blind, placebo-controlled phase I-IIa trial of Ad26.COV2.S in healthy adults. Ad26.COV2.S was administered intramuscularly at 5 x 10^10 or 1 x 10^11 viral particles, either as a single shot or as two shots given 56 days apart. TCRbeta repertoire sequencing served as the tool for gauging how specific and how broad the SARS-CoV-2-reactive T cell receptors were following Ad26.COV2.S vaccination. A total of 32 samples were included in the TCR-sequenced set, comprising about 20 Ad26.COV2.S vaccine recipients, 5 placebo recipients and 8 SARS-CoV-2 convalescent individuals. Trial participants were randomized into five groups of five, in which low-dose or high-dose Ad26.COV2.S was given once or twice, or placebo was given on both occasions. Investigators remained blinded to trial group allocation during experiments and outcome assessment.

The immunoSEQ Assay was the method used to sequence TCRbeta CDR3 regions. After extraction, genomic DNA underwent amplification by bias-controlled multiplex PCR, followed by high-throughput sequencing. From the authors' description of their analysis: Collapsing and filtering of sequences were performed to quantify the absolute abundance of each unique TCRbeta CDR3 region. T cell fraction was estimated by normalizing TCRbeta template counts to usable DNA, which was measured by amplifying reference genes present in all nucleated cells. Repertoire TCRs were annotated as SARS-CoV-2-specific when V gene, CDR3 amino acid sequence and J gene were exactly matched to a known reactive TCR set. The reference SARS-CoV-2 TCR set came from MIRA and was filtered for enrichment in COVID-19-positive ImmuneCODE repertoires, removing public or cross-reactive TCRs. Using the MIRA antigens, annotated TCRs were further analysed by specific ORF or by position within an ORF. Breadth was defined as annotated unique rearrangements over total unique productive rearrangements; depth was the summed frequency of those rearrangements. TCR breadth was compared between groups using two-sided Wilcoxon rank-sum tests. Held by TCRdb, this immuneACCESS table contains in-frame sequences only and omits some clones. Under half of the omission traces to an unresolved V gene where checked; the cause of the rest is unknown. For V, J and clone size, that table is used; D and trimming come from the DNA. This sample holds about 460,000 clones; 80% to 90% were observed only once. The ten largest clones capture about 1.7% of the sample.

The treatment or condition label corresponds to: around 19 received Ad26.COV2.S at low or high dose, single or two shots; about 5 received placebo; per-sample allocation not given. Repertoires of vaccine and placebo recipients were sequenced from samples collected on day 63 after the first injection. Cohort 1b enrolled roughly 25 adults aged 18-55 years at a single site in Boston, USA, between 29 July and 7 August 2020. Ad26.COV2.S was a replication-incompetent adenovirus type 26 vector expressing a prefusion-stabilized SARS-CoV-2 spike protein from the original Wuhan strain. Trimming removed 5 bases from V and 0 bases from J, leaving 7 bases between the germline ends. As encoded in the germline V gene (reference sequence), CDR1 is LNHDA while CDR2 is SQIVND. From its cysteine to its phenylalanine, the CDR3 spans 13 amino acids. Of the read, only the CDR3 DNA is kept; its 39 bases are in frame from base 1.

About this clone itself: Its recognized antigen is unknown. Within one base of it there is no much larger clone, and no base qualities were kept.

Overall study results and their limits: Vaccine and placebo recipients had similar non-spike TCR breadth, a finding consistent with the vaccine containing only spike. The study was not powered to compare responses between vaccine doses or regimens. Spike-specific TCR breadth was higher in Ad26.COV2.S recipients than in placebo recipients (P = 0.0014). According to the authors, total T cell responses may have been underestimated by the TCR breadth and depth analyses. Substantial breadth of spike-specific CD8+ and CD4+ T cell responses was reported after vaccination.

The sequence was collected from a person between 18 and 60 years old who received the Ad26.COV2.S COVID-19 vaccine or a placebo. This chain is built from TRBV19 and TRBJ1-1; the D gene cannot be resolved reliably. The sample here was peripheral blood, taken in a trial of Ad26.COV2.S vaccine versus placebo. The nucleotides are TGTGCCAGTAGTTTTGTCATGAACACTGAAGCTTTCTTT. This translates into CASSFVMNTEAFF.